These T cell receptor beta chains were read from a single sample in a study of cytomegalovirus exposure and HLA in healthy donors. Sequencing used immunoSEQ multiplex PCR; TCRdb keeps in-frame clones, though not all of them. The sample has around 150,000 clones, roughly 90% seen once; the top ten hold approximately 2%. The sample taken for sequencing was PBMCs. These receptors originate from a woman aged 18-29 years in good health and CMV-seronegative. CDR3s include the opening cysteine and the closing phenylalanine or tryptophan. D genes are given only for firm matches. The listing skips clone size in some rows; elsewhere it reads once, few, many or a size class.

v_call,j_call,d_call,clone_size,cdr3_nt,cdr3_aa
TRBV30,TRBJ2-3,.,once,TGTGCCTGGAGTGTATCAGGGGTGGCAGATACGCAGTATTTT,CAWSVSGVADTQYF
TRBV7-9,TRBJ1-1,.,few,TGTGCCAGCAGCTTAGTCGGGGGTGGGACTGAAGCTTTCTTT,CASSLVGGGTEAFF
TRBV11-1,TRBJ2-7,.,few,TGTGCCAGCAGCCTACCTGGACTTCCCTACGAGCAGTACTTC,CASSLPGLPYEQYF
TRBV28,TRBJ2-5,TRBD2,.,TGTGCCAGCAGTTCGATACGGACTAGCGGGGCAACAAGGGAGACCCAGTACTTC,CASSSIRTSGATRETQYF
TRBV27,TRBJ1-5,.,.,TGTGCCAGCAGTTTTGACATTTACGAGCCCCAGCATTTT,CASSFDIYEPQHF
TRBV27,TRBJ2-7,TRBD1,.,TGTGCCAGCAGTTTGGGGACAGGCAACTCCTACGAGCAGTACTTC,CASSLGTGNSYEQYF
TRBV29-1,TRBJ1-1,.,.,TGCAGCGCCACTCACGCGGGGGGCGAAGCTTTCTTT,CSATHAGGEAFF
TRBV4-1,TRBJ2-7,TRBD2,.,TGCGCCAGCAGCCAAGGGCAGGCGCGGGGGGCGTACGAGCAGTACTTC,CASSQGQARGAYEQYF
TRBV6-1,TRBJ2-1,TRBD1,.,TGTGCCAGCAGTGATTATTCGGGGACAGGGAACAATGAGCAGTTCTTC,CASSDYSGTGNNEQFF
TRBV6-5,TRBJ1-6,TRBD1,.,TGTGCCAGCAGTTACGGGACAGGGGACGGGAATTCACCCCTCCACTTT,CASSYGTGDGNSPLHF
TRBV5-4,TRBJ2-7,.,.,TGTGCCAGCAGCTTGGTTAGTTTTCCGGGTTCCTACGAGCAGTACTTC,CASSLVSFPGSYEQYF
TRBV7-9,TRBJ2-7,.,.,TGTTCCAGCTTCAGCGCACTTTCCTACGAGCAGTACTTC,CSSFSALSYEQYF
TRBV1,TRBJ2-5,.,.,TGCACCAGCAGCCAGCAGGCACTAGCGGACCAAGAGACCCAGTACTTC,CTSSQQALADQETQYF
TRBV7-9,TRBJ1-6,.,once,TGTTCCACCCACGGTCCGACAGCCATTAATTCACCCCTCCACTTT,CSTHGPTAINSPLHF
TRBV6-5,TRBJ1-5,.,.,TGTGCCAGCAGGGGGGCTAATCAGCCCCAGCATTTT,CASRGANQPQHF
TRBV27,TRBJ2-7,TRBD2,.,TGTGCCAGCAGTCCGTCGGGACTAAACTACGAGCAGTACTTC,CASSPSGLNYEQYF
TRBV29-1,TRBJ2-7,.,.,TGCAGCGTTGAAGCCCAGGTAGGCACCTCCTACGAGCAGTACTTC,CSVEAQVGTSYEQYF
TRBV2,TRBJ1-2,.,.,TGTGCCAGCAGGAGGGACATGCGGGGCTACACCTTC,CASRRDMRGYTF
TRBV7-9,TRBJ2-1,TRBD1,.,TGTGCCAGCAGCTTAGGACAGGGGTTCAATGAGCAGTTCTTC,CASSLGQGFNEQFF
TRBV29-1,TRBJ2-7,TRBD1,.,TGCAGCGTTGAAGAACCAGGGACAGGCGTCTACGAGCAGTACTTC,CSVEEPGTGVYEQYF
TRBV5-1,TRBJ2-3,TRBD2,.,TGCGCCAGCAGCGACCTCCTAGCGGGGAGCACAGATACGCAGTATTTT,CASSDLLAGSTDTQYF
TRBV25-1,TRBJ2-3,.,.,TGTGCCAGCAGTTTTTCGGGGGGCCGCGCGGATACGCAGTATTTT,CASSFSGGRADTQYF
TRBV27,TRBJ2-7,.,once,TGTGCCAGCAGTTTGTCCGCAAGCACCTACGAGCAGTACTTC,CASSLSASTYEQYF
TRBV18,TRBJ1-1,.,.,TGTGCCAGCTCACCCAGGGGAAACACTGAAGCTTTCTTT,CASSPRGNTEAFF
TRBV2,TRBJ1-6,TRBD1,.,TGTGCCAGCAGGGGACAGGCTAATAATTCACCCCTCCACTTT,CASRGQANNSPLHF
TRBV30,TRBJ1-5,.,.,TGTGCCTGGGGGACTGATAGCAATCAGCCCCAGCATTTT,CAWGTDSNQPQHF
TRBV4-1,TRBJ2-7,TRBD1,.,TGCGCCAGCAGCCAGGAAAGGACAGGGGCCTACGAGCAGTACTTC,CASSQERTGAYEQYF
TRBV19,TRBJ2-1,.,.,TGTGCCAGTAGTTCTAGACAGATCGCCCCCCACAATGAGCAGTTCTTC,CASSSRQIAPHNEQFF
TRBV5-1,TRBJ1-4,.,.,TGCGCCAGCAGCGATACGGGGAATGCTAATGAAAAACTGTTTTTT,CASSDTGNANEKLFF
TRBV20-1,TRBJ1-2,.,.,TGCAGTGCTACCCCGAACTATGGCTACACCTTC,CSATPNYGYTF
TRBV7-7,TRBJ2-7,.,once,TGTGCCAGCAGCTTAGGAGACTACCACGAGCAGTACTTC,CASSLGDYHEQYF
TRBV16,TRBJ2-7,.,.,TGTGCCAGCAGCCAATCCCCAGGGTCCTCCTACGAGCAGTACTTC,CASSQSPGSSYEQYF
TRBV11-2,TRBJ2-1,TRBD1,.,TGTGCCAGCAGCTTAATCAGGGGGACCTACAATGAGCAGTTCTTC,CASSLIRGTYNEQFF
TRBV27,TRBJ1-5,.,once,TGTGCCAGCAGTTTGTGGGGCTCGAGCAATCAGCCCCAGCATTTT,CASSLWGSSNQPQHF
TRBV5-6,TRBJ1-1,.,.,TGTGCCAGCAGTCGGGACATCGAAGCTTTCTTT,CASSRDIEAFF
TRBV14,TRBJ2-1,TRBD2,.,TGTGCCAGCAGCCAAGTGAGCGGGAGGGTGGCCTACAATGAGCAGTTCTTC,CASSQVSGRVAYNEQFF
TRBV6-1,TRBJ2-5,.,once,TGTGCCAGCAGTGATCCCGGAGAACAGGGGACCCAGTACTTC,CASSDPGEQGTQYF
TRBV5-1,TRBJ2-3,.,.,TGCGCCAGCAGCTTATTCAGAGGGGGTGGCACAGATACGCAGTATTTT,CASSLFRGGGTDTQYF
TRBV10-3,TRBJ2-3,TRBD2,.,TGTGCCATCGCTAGCGGGGTGATCACAGATACGCAGTATTTT,CAIASGVITDTQYF
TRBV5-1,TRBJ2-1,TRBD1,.,TGCGCCAGCAGCTTGGGAGGACAGGGTCGGTCCTACAATGAGCAGTTCTTC,CASSLGGQGRSYNEQFF
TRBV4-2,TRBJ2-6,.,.,TGTGCCAGCAGCCAAGAGGCGGTGGCGCGGGGACCCTCTGGGGCCAACGTCCTGACTTTC,CASSQEAVARGPSGANVLTF
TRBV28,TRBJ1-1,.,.,TGTGCCAGCAGTTCTGGGGCAGAGAACACTGAAGCTTTCTTT,CASSSGAENTEAFF
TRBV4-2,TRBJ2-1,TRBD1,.,TGTGCCAGCAGCCAAGATTTTCAGGGGGACGCTGAGCAGTTCTTC,CASSQDFQGDAEQFF
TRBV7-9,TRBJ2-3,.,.,TGTGCCAGCAGCCTAAGTAGCCCTAGCACAGATACGCAGTATTTT,CASSLSSPSTDTQYF
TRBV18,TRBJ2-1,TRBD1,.,TGTGCCAGCTCACCGTCCGGGACAGGGCCCTGGGATGAGCAGTTCTTC,CASSPSGTGPWDEQFF
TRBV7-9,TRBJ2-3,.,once,TGTGCCAGCAGCTTAGCTTCGGGGGGCCCAGATACGCAGTATTTT,CASSLASGGPDTQYF
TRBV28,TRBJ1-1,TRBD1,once,TGTGCCAGCAGTGCCATCTACAGGGGGCTGAAGAACACTGAAGCTTTCTTT,CASSAIYRGLKNTEAFF
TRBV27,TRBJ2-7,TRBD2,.,TGTGCCAGCAGTTCTCTGACTAGCGGAGCCTACGAGCAGTACTTC,CASSSLTSGAYEQYF
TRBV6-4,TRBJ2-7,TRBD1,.,TGTGCCAGCGCCAAGACAGGGGACGGTCACGAGCAGTACTTC,CASAKTGDGHEQYF
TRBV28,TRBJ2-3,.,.,TGTGCCGGGGGCAGAGCTCTCACAGATACGCAGTATTTT,CAGGRALTDTQYF
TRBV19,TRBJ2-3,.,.,TGTGCCAGTAACCAGGGCCCAGATACGCAGTATTTT,CASNQGPDTQYF
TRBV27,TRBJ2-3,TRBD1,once,TGTGCCAGCAGTTCAGGGACAGGGGGCCAAGATACGCAGTATTTT,CASSSGTGGQDTQYF
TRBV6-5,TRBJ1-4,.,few,TGTGCCAGCAGTTACGATGGGGAGAGTGAAAAACTGTTTTTT,CASSYDGESEKLFF